This T cell receptor beta chain was found in a study of OX40 agonist ivuxolimab in advanced cancers. Profiling relied on immunoSEQ multiplex PCR, and the TCRdb table lists in-frame clones only, not all of them. The data contain about 70,000 clones, roughly 88% of them singletons. The starting material was CD4+ or CD8+ T cells sorted from blood, obtained in a trial of the OX40 agonist ivuxolimab. The receptor was isolated from an adult with an advanced solid tumor such as melanoma, head and neck, liver or kidney cancer.

The CDR3 sequence is CASSRDRGNSPLHF. CDR3 nucleotide sequence: TGCGCCAGCAGCCGGGACAGGGGGAATTCACCCCTCCACTTT. The chain employs TRBV5-1 and TRBJ1-6; 11 bases fit TRBD1. CDR1 and CDR2 from the germline V gene are SGHRS and YFSETQ. The length of the CDR3 is 14 residues. J was trimmed by 7 bases and V by 4 bases; bases with no gene match: 1.